The rows below give T cell receptor beta chains drawn from one sample of a study of control samples from healthy donors and cancer patients. Here immunoSEQ multiplex PCR was the method, and the copy in TCRdb shows in-frame clones only, minus some. The sample holds some 410,000 clones, more than 80% seen once. The sequencing input was PBMCs. The source of these receptors is a middle-aged man with head and neck cancer. Both conserved end residues are part of each CDR3. Each record gives: V gene, CDR3 length, J gene, CDR3 protein.

v_call: TRBV7-6
cdr3_length: 15
j_call: TRBJ1-3
cdr3_aa: CASSLVPGVGNTIYF

v_call: TRBV4-2
cdr3_length: 14
j_call: TRBJ2-7
cdr3_aa: CASSQVGSTGEQYF

v_call: TRBV19
cdr3_length: 14
j_call: TRBJ2-7
cdr3_aa: CASRRREEPYEQYF

v_call: TRBV9
cdr3_length: 15
j_call: TRBJ1-1
cdr3_aa: CASSVGGGESTEAFF

v_call: TRBV6-6
cdr3_length: 13
j_call: TRBJ1-1
cdr3_aa: CASSYFGETEAFF

v_call: TRBV9
cdr3_length: 11
j_call: TRBJ2-7
cdr3_aa: CASSSSEEQYF

v_call: TRBV4-2
cdr3_length: 14
j_call: TRBJ2-1
cdr3_aa: CASTPGLAGNEQFF

v_call: TRBV3-1/TRBV3-2
cdr3_length: 12
j_call: TRBJ2-3
cdr3_aa: CASSQQRDTQYF

v_call: TRBV6-2/TRBV6-3
cdr3_length: 18
j_call: TRBJ1-2
cdr3_aa: CASRYGTATLRFSGGYTF

v_call: TRBV28
cdr3_length: 14
j_call: TRBJ2-1
cdr3_aa: CASSWTVGTNEQFF

v_call: TRBV9
cdr3_length: 17
j_call: TRBJ1-6
cdr3_aa: CASSVDVWGPANSPLHF

v_call: TRBV6-1
cdr3_length: 16
j_call: TRBJ1-2
cdr3_aa: CASSGNPGSANYGYTF